This T cell receptor (beta chain) was observed in a study of graft-versus-host responses after intestinal transplantation. Study as a whole: Isolated intestinal, liver-intestinal, or multivisceral transplants were what recipients had. Every recipient had anti-thymocyte globulin induction and approximately three years of tacrolimus plus steroids. Points from the study as a whole: Allograft graft-versus-host to host-versus-graft clonal ratios ran high in patients with graft-donor T cell macrochimerism.

As to this clone: Antigen specificity is unknown.

The table came from immunoSEQ multiplex PCR; TCRdb's copy has only in-frame clones and leaves some out. There are about 130,000 clones in the sample; roughly 91% occur only once, and roughly 0.19% lies in the top ten. The clonotype comes from a human donor who received an intestinal transplant. Sequenced here: unstimulated CD4+ T cells sorted from spleen or lymph node cells, sampled before intestinal transplant.

Written as DNA, the CDR3 is TGTGCCAGCAGCCAAGTGGCACCGATCTCTGGAAACACCATATATTTT. It codes for CASSQVAPISGNTIYF. The chain combines TRBV14 with TRBJ1-3; the D is unclear. Trimming removed 1 base from V and 0 bases from J, with 10 bases in between. Germline CDR1 SGHDN, CDR2 FVKESK. This CDR3 comprises 16 residues. The variable domain in full, with the rest retrieved from reference TRBV14 and TRBJ1-3, is EAGVTQFPSHSVIEKGQTVTLRCDPISGHDNLYWYRRVMGKEIKFLLHFVKESKQDESGMPNNRFLAERTGGTYSTLKVQPAELEDSGVYFCASSQVAPISGNTIYFGEGSWLTVV.